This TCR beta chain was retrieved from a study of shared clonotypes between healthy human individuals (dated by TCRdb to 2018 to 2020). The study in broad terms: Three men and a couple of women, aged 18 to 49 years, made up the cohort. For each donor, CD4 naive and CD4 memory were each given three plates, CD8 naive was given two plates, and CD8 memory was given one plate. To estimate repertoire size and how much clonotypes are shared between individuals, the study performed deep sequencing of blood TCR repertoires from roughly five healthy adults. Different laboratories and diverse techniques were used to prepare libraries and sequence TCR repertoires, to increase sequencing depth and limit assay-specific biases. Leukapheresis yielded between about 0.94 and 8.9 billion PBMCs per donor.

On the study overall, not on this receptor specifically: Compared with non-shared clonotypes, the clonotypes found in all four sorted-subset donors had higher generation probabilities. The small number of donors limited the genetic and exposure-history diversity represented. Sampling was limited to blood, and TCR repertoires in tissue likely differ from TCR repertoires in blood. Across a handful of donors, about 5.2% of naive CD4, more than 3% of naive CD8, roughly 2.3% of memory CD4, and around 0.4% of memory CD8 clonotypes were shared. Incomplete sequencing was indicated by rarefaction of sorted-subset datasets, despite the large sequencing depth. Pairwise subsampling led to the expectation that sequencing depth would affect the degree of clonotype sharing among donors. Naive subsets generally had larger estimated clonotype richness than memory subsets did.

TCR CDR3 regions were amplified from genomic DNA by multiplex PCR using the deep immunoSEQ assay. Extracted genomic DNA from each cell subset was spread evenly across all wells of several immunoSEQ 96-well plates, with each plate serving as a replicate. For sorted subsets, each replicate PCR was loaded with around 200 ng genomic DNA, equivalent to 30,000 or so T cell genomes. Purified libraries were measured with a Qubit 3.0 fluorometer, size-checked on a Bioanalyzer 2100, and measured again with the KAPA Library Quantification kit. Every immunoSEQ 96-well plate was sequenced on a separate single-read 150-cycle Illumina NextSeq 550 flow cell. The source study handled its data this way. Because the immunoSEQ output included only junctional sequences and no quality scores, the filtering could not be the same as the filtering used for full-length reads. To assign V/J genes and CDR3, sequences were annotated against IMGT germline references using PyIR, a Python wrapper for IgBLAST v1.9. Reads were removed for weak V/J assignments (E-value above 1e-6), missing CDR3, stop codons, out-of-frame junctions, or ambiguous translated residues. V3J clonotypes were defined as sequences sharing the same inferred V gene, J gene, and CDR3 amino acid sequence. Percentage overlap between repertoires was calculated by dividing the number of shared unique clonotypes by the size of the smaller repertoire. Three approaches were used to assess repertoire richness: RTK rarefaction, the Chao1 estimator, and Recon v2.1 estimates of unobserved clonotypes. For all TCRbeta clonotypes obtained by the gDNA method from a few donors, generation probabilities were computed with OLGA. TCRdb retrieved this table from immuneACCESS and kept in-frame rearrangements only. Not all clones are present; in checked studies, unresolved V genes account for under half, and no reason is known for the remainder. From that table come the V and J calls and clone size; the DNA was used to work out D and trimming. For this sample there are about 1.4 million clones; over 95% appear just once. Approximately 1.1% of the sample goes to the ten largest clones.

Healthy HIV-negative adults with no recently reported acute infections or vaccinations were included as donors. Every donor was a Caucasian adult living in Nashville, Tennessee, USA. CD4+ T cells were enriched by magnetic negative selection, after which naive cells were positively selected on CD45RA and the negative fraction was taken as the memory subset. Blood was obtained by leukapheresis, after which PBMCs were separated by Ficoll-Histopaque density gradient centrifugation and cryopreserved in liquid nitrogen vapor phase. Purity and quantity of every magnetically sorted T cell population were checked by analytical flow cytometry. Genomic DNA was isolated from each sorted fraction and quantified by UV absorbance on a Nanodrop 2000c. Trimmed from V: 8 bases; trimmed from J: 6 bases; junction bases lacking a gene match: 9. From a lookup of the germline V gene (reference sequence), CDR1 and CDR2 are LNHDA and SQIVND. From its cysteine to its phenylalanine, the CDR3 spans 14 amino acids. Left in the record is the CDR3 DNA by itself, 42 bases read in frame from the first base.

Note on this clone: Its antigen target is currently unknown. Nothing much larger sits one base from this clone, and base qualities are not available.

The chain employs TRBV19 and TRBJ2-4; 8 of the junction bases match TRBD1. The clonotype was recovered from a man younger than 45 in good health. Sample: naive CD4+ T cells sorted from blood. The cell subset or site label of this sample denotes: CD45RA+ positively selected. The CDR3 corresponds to CASVSGGRTNIQYF. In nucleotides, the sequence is TGTGCCAGTGTATCAGGGGGCAGAACAAACATTCAGTACTTC.